The 23 T cell receptor beta chains below come from one sample, sequenced in a study of cytomegalovirus exposure and HLA in healthy donors. PCR employed 60 Vbeta and 13 Jbeta primers. Clones were sequenced by immunoSEQ multiplex PCR, and TCRdb holds only the in-frame ones, with some missing. Of over 130,000 clones listed, roughly 80% are singletons. Sequencing was carried out using PBMCs. The source of these receptors is a human donor in good health.

The rearrangement links TRBV5-4 to TRBJ2-2, with D possibly being TRBD1 (6 bases). Trimming took 0 bases from V and 4 from J, leaving 13 bases between them. Per the germline V gene, CDR1 is SGHNT and CDR2 is YYREEE (reference sequence). The CDR3 contains 16 residues. The CDR3: CASSLGQGSGTGELFF. The CDR3 coding sequence is TGTGCCAGCAGCTTGGGGCAGGGGTCGGGCACCGGGGAGCTGTTTTTT.

This chain uses TRBV6-5 with TRBJ2-1, with D possibly TRBD1 on 6 matching bases. Trimming shortened V by 3 bases and J by 6 bases, and 15 bases separated the two germline ends. The CDR3 has 15 amino acids. Germline assignment: CDR1 MNHEY and CDR2 SVGAGI. The CDR3 bases are TGTGCCAGCAGTTATAAGGGGGAGATGATCAATGAGCAGTTCTTC. It translates to CASSYKGEMINEQFF.

The chain uses TRBV7-8 and TRBJ1-2, with D unresolved. V lost 6 bases, J lost 4 bases, and 30 bases lay in between. Per the germline V gene, CDR1 is SGHVS and CDR2 is FQNEAQ. The CDR3 has 19 amino acids. CDR3 loop: CASSPGSAAVVGWGYGYTF. CDR3 nucleotide sequence: TGTGCCAGCAGTCCGGGGTCGGCGGCGGTGGTTGGGTGGGGCTATGGCTACACCTTC.

The V call is TRBV18, the J call TRBJ1-1; TRBD1 matches 10 bases. Germline V lookup: CDR1 KGHSH, CDR2 LQKENI. V shed 2 bases, J shed 5 bases, and the junction held 8 bases outside the gene matches. This CDR3 has 16 residues. The CDR3 DNA follows: TGTGCCAGCTCACCAAGCTTCCGGGACAGGGGTACTGAAGCTTTCTTT. Translated, it gives CASSPSFRDRGTEAFF. Full variable domain (outside the CDR3, taken from reference TRBV18 and TRBJ1-1): NAGVMQNPRHLVRRRGQEARLRCSPMKGHSHVYWYRQLPEEGLKFMVYLQKENIIDESGMPKERFSAEFPKEGPSILRIQQVVRGDSAAYFCASSPSFRDRGTEAFFGQGTRLTVV.

This chain joins TRBV5-4 and TRBJ1-1, with D unresolved. CDR1 SGHNT and CDR2 YYREEE come from the germline V gene (reference sequence). Trimming took off 4 bases at V and 3 bases at J, with 13 bases between the two ends. The CDR3 is 14 amino acids. CDR3 sequence reads: CASSQGLMDTEAFF. CDR3 nucleotides: TGTGCCAGCAGCCAAGGACTTATGGACACTGAAGCTTTCTTT.

CDR3 DNA: TGTGCCAGCAGCTTAGGCACAGACTACTACGAGCAGTACTTC. Translation: CASSLGTDYYEQYF. The rearrangement uses TRBV7-6 and TRBJ2-7; D might be TRBD2 (5 bases). This CDR3 comprises 14 residues. Trimming removed 1 base from V and 3 bases from J, with 10 bases in between. The germline V gene encodes CDR1 SGHVS and CDR2 FNYEAQ.

The gene calls are TRBV5-6 and TRBJ1-5, with D maybe TRBD1 (6 bases). The germline V and J ends were trimmed by 1 base and 2 bases, with 16 bases remaining between them. There are 17 residues in the CDR3. Per the germline V gene, CDR1 is SGHDT and CDR2 is YYEEEE. In DNA form, the CDR3 reads TGTGCCAGCAGCTTGATGGCGGGGGGCGTCGGCAATCAGCCCCAGCATTTT. Its translation is CASSLMAGGVGNQPQHF.

J is TRBJ2-3 and V is TRBV4-1; 9 bases are shared with TRBD2. Trimming at V came to 0 bases and at J to 7 bases, leaving 8 bases not matched to a gene. CDR1 and CDR2 (germline): MGHRA, YSYEKL. There are 16 residues in the CDR3. CDR3 sequence reads: CASSQEWLAGGNTQYF. Here the CDR3 DNA reads TGCGCCAGCAGCCAAGAATGGTTGGCGGGAGGGAATACGCAGTATTTT.

The rearrangement uses TRBV6-5 and TRBJ2-7; D is unclear. Germline V gene sequence: CDR1 MNHEY, CDR2 SVGAGI. The CDR3 spans 15 residues. The V and J ends lost 4 bases and 2 bases respectively, with 15 bases between them. The CDR3 loop is CASSSQLVFPYEQYF. CDR3 nucleotide sequence: TGTGCCAGCAGTTCTCAACTGGTTTTCCCCTACGAGCAGTACTTC.

The V call is TRBV30, the J call TRBJ1-5, with TRBD1 as a possible D gene (6 bases). CDR1 is GTSNPN and CDR2 is SVGIG in the germline V gene (reference sequence). Trimming pared 5 bases from V and 5 bases from J, leaving 13 bases between. The CDR3 contains 13 residues. The DNA for the CDR3 is TGTGCCTGGGGGTTTAACAGGGATCAGCCCCAGCATTTT. It is translated as CAWGFNRDQPQHF.

The chain uses TRBV27 and TRBJ2-7, with TRBD1 matching 7 bases. V shed 3 bases, J shed 1 base, and the junction held 6 bases outside the gene matches. CDR3 length: 15 residues. Germline CDR1 and CDR2: MNHEY and SMNVEV (reference sequence). CDR3 DNA sequence: TGTGCCAGCAGTTTTTCTGCAGGGGGTTCCTACGAGCAGTACTTC. Its translation is CASSFSAGGSYEQYF.

The rearrangement joins TRBV9 to TRBJ2-1, with 8 nucleotides matching TRBD2. The germline V gene has CDR1 SGDLS and CDR2 YYNGEE. V dropped 6 bases and J dropped 0; count of bases not matched to a gene: 5. The length of the CDR3 is 15 residues. The DNA of the CDR3 is TGTGCCAGCACGGGGGGGCTAAGCTCCTACAATGAGCAGTTCTTC. Amino acids: CASTGGLSSYNEQFF.

V gene TRBV15 combines with J gene TRBJ2-3; maybe TRBD2 (5 bases). The CDR3 runs 14 residues. The V gene lost 4 bases and the J gene lost 5 bases, with 13 bases spanning the gap. The germline V gene has CDR1 LNHNV and CDR2 YYDKDF (reference sequence). In DNA, the CDR3 is TGTGCCACCAGCATGGTTAAGGCGGGAGATACGCAGTATTTT. It codes for CATSMVKAGDTQYF.

V and J are TRBV29-1 and TRBJ2-7, with 7 bases fitting TRBD1. The CDR3 spans 12 residues. J lost 0 bases, V lost 5 bases, and 1 base had no gene match. CDR1 is SQVTM and CDR2 is ANQGSEA in the germline V gene. In DNA form, the CDR3 reads TGCAGCGTTCGGGACAGCTCCTACGAGCAGTACTTC. Translating gives CSVRDSSYEQYF.

The genes are TRBV6-5 and TRBJ2-7; D may be TRBD2 (5 bases). Trimming left V 7 bases short and J 6 bases short, with 10 bases between. CDR3 size: 11 residues. CDR1 and CDR2 from the germline V gene are MNHEY and SVGAGI. DNA of the CDR3: TGTGCCAGCAAACGGGGTGGCGAGCAGTACTTC. Amino acids: CASKRGGEQYF.

The CDR3 DNA is TGTGCCAGCAGCAAAGCGCAAGTTCAGGCGTTCGGGGTCTACAATGAGCAGTTCTTC. Protein product: CASSKAQVQAFGVYNEQFF. The chain is built from TRBV21-1 and TRBJ2-1; the table's D call, TRBD2, has no DNA check behind it. TRBV21-1 is a known pseudogene. The CDR3 is 19 amino acids.

The chain's CDR3 is CASSRSAGGWETQYF. In nucleotides, the CDR3 is TGTGCCAGCAGCCGATCCGCGGGGGGGTGGGAGACCCAGTACTTC. The rearrangement joins TRBV7-9 to TRBJ2-5; TRBD2 agrees at 9 bases. Germline V lookup: CDR1 SEHNR, CDR2 FQNEAQ (reference sequence). The CDR3 length is 15 residues. Trimming removed 5 bases from V and 5 bases from J; junction bases left unmatched: 9.

The CDR3 DNA follows: TGTGCCACCAGCAGATACCAGGGGAACGAGCAGTACTTC. This translates into CATSRYQGNEQYF. The V and J genes are TRBV15 and TRBJ2-7; tentative D call: TRBD1 (6 bases). V was shortened by 2 bases and J by 5 bases, with 10 bases between the two germline ends. The CDR3 consists of 13 residues. Germline V gene sequence: CDR1 LNHNV, CDR2 YYDKDF (reference sequence).

J is TRBJ2-4 and V is TRBV28, with 7 bases matching TRBD1. The end of the DNA fits TRBJ2-7 better, so the J call may be wrong. This CDR3 comprises 14 residues. Germline V gene sequence: CDR1 MDHEN, CDR2 SYDVKM. The CDR3 DNA sequence: TGTGCCAGCAGAAATCACAGGGGTTCGTACGAGCAGTACTTC. Amino acids: CASRNHRGSYEQYF.

This clone has more than one count but fewer than ten. CDR3: CASSQVRTGQGYGYTF. Written as DNA, the CDR3 is TGTGCCAGCAGCCAAGTCAGGACTGGACAGGGCTATGGCTACACCTTC. This chain links TRBV4-2 with TRBJ1-2, with 8 bases matching TRBD1. Germline loops: CDR1 LGHNA, CDR2 YNFKEQ. The CDR3 is made up of 16 amino acids. V lost 1 base to trimming and J lost 4 bases; unmatched junction nucleotides: 8.

V is TRBV5-1 and J is TRBJ1-1; a weak D match, TRBD1 (6 bases). V lost 4 bases, J lost 1 base, and 11 bases lay in between. Germline V gene lookup returns CDR1 SGHRS and CDR2 YFSETQ. CDR3 length: 14 residues. The DNA of the CDR3 is TGCGCCAGCAGCCCGACGGGACAGAACACTGAAGCTTTCTTT. It encodes CASSPTGQNTEAFF.

This clone turned up a few times. The V call is TRBV5-1, the J call TRBJ1-1, with D possibly matching TRBD1 (5 bases). This CDR3 contains 16 residues. V was pared by 4 bases and J by 0 bases, with 16 bases between. Germline V lookup: CDR1 SGHRS, CDR2 YFSETQ. This CDR3 reads CASSGGFGGLNTEAFF. The CDR3 DNA is TGCGCCAGCAGCGGGGGGTTTGGTGGGTTGAACACTGAAGCTTTCTTT.

The V gene is TRBV5-8, the J gene TRBJ1-1; no definite D call. This CDR3 has 16 amino acids. Trimming took 2 bases from V and 1 from J, leaving 15 bases between them. Germline CDR1 is SGHTS and CDR2 is YDEGEE. CDR3 nucleotide sequence: TGTGCCAGCAGCTTAACTCCACCCAACGAGAACACTGAAGCTTTCTTT. Protein: CASSLTPPNENTEAFF.